This TCR beta chain is from a study of T cells after yellow fever vaccination. As for the study in general: SMART-Seq v4 Ultra Low Input handled preparation of low-cell-number fractions. Study-level findings and limits: Some clonotypes, a small share, were shared between CD4 and CD8 compartments. It was the secondary response that reached its peak faster, day 5 versus 15, but it was weaker.

V lost 0 bases to trimming and J lost 2 bases, with 8 bases between them. The CDR3 has 14 residues. The germline V gene encodes CDR1 WSHSY and CDR2 SAAADI. This clonotype has at least ten counts. Universal primer sites and UMIs were introduced during 5'RACE template-switching synthesis of TCR cDNA. TCRdb reanalysed the 5' RACE reads using MiXCR and keeps one entry per CDR3 protein. The sample has around 88,000 distinct CDR3 sequences, about 14% seen once. The TCR was taken from a young man who received the YFV17D yellow fever vaccine. Sequences were derived from CD8+ T cells not binding an NS4B(214-222) dextramer, sorted from PBMCs, sampled roughly 20 days after the first yellow fever vaccination. This chain uses TRBV10-2 with TRBJ2-7; D is possibly TRBD1 (5 bases). The CDR3 DNA reads TGCGCCAGCAGTGAGTCGTGGGGCCCCTACGAGCAGTACTTC. Translating gives CASSESWGPYEQYF.